Detailed here is one T cell receptor beta chain. The protocol was immunoSEQ multiplex PCR, while the TCRdb copy is restricted to in-frame clones and leaves out a portion. Of roughly 70,000 clones listed, around nine tenths are singletons. The record originates from a study of blood T cell repertoires in COVID-19. Germline CDR1 is SEHNR and CDR2 is FQNEAQ (reference sequence). CDR3 length: 13 amino acids. The junction had 11 bases not matched to a gene; V was cut back by 5 bases and J by 16 bases. What was sequenced was peripheral blood. This clonotype was sampled from a woman older than 75 with active or convalescent COVID-19. The genes are TRBV7-9 and TRBJ2-1; the match to TRBD2 covers 10 bases. CDR3 residues: CASSPRTSGEYFF. CDR3 nucleotide sequence: TGTGCCAGCAGCCCCCGGACTAGCGGCGAGTATTTCTTC.